Following are 21 T cell receptor beta chains from one sample sequenced in a study of OX40 agonist ivuxolimab in advanced cancers. Assay: immunoSEQ multiplex PCR; the TCRdb copy retains only in-frame clones and omits some. The table includes 70,000 to 90,000 clones, roughly 80% detected once. Specimen: CD4+ or CD8+ T cells sorted from blood, collected in a trial of the OX40 agonist ivuxolimab. The receptors shown here come from an adult with an advanced solid tumor such as melanoma, head and neck, liver or kidney cancer.

This clone has just a few counts. The V call is TRBV7-3, the J call TRBJ2-3; D gene uncertain. There are 16 residues in the CDR3. From germline, CDR1 is SGHTA and CDR2 FQGTGA. V gave up 1 base and J gave up 1 base, with 12 bases separating them. CDR3 nucleotide sequence: TGTGCCAGCAGCTTAAACCCTGGGGTAGGCACAGATACGCAGTATTTT. Translating gives CASSLNPGVGTDTQYF.

This chain connects TRBV6-6 to TRBJ1-2; D not resolved. V lost 6 bases and J 6 bases, leaving 11 bases between the germline ends. The CDR3 contains 12 residues. CDR1 is MNHNY and CDR2 is SVGAGI in the germline V gene (reference sequence). The CDR3 DNA reads as TGTGCCAGCAGCCTCTCGGATAATGGCTACACCTTC. Translation: CASSLSDNGYTF.

This sequence joins TRBV6-1 and TRBJ1-1, with D perhaps TRBD1 (5 bases). Between the trimmed V and J ends, which lost 3 bases and 0 bases, there was a span of 14 bases. This CDR3 comprises 16 residues. Germline CDR1 is MNHNS and CDR2 is SASEGT. CDR3 sequence reads: CASSEADGAMNTEAFF. In nucleotides, the CDR3 is TGTGCCAGCAGTGAGGCCGACGGGGCAATGAACACTGAAGCTTTCTTT.

V gene TRBV7-9 combines with J gene TRBJ1-6; D is unclear. CDR1 SEHNR and CDR2 FQNEAQ come from the germline V gene (reference sequence). The CDR3 has 15 residues. Trimming took 2 bases from V and 2 from J, leaving 7 bases between them. The CDR3 region is CASSLFGTYNSPLHF. Here the CDR3 DNA reads TGTGCCAGCAGCTTATTCGGGACCTATAATTCACCCCTCCACTTT.

The chain combines TRBV9 with TRBJ2-7; D is unresolved. The germline V and J ends were trimmed by 0 bases and 6 bases, with 10 bases remaining between them. This CDR3 contains 13 residues. Germline values: CDR1 SGDLS, CDR2 YYNGEE. DNA of the CDR3: TGTGCCAGCAGCGTAGGCGGTGTCGGCGAGCAGTACTTC. Translating it yields CASSVGGVGEQYF.

The V and J genes are TRBV6-6 and TRBJ2-1; TRBD2 matches 10 bases. V trimming: 6 bases; J trimming: 8 bases; junction bases outside the gene matches: 10. This CDR3 has 15 residues. Germline CDR1 and CDR2: MNHNY and SVGAGI (reference sequence). CDR3 sequence reads: CASSVLAGVVDEQFF. CDR3 DNA sequence: TGTGCCAGCAGCGTTCTAGCGGGAGTTGTCGATGAGCAGTTCTTC.

The chain links TRBV4-2 to TRBJ1-2; TRBD1 matches at 7 bases. Germline loops: CDR1 LGHNA, CDR2 YNFKEQ. The CDR3 spans 16 residues. V shed 1 base, J shed 6 bases, and the junction held 11 bases outside the gene matches. CDR3 nucleotide sequence: TGTGCCAGCAGCCAAGCTCCGACAGGGAGTGGAGATGGCTACACCTTC. Translating gives CASSQAPTGSGDGYTF.

On this clone itself: This sample includes further DNA sequences coding for the same CDR3. The chain uses TRBV5-1 and TRBJ1-1; no clear D gene. Trimming stripped 0 bases from V and 0 bases from J, with 3 bases between. The length of the CDR3 is 13 residues. Germline CDR1 and CDR2: SGHRS and YFSETQ. This CDR3 is CASSLGMNTEAFF. The CDR3 coding sequence is TGCGCCAGCAGCTTGGGTATGAACACTGAAGCTTTCTTT.

V usage is TRBV6-5 and J usage is TRBJ1-1; D remains ambiguous. V was cut by 4 bases and J by 7 bases, with 10 bases left in between. This CDR3 is built from 12 residues. Germline V CDR1 and CDR2: MNHEY, SVGAGI. CDR3 DNA sequence: TGTGCCAGCAGTTCCCGGTACTTTGAAGCTTTCTTT. It translates to CASSSRYFEAFF.

This clone was detected a few times. The rearrangement links TRBV12-5 to TRBJ2-2; possible D gene TRBD2, 6 bases. Germline V gene lookup returns CDR1 LGHNT and CDR2 FRNRAP. The CDR3 is made up of 15 amino acids. Trimming pared 6 bases from V and 1 base from J, leaving 12 bases between. CDR3 coding DNA: TGTGCTAGTGGGTCTGCGGGGCTGAACACCGGGGAGCTGTTTTTT. Protein sequence: CASGSAGLNTGELFF.

The chain has TRBV19 and TRBJ1-4, with D uncertain. The CDR3 extends over 14 amino acids. CDR1 and CDR2 (germline): LNHDA, SQIVND (reference sequence). Trimming shortened V by 7 bases and J by 15 bases, and 24 bases separated the two germline ends. CDR3 residues: CASMHEGDAGPMFF. CDR3 nucleotide sequence: TGTGCCAGTATGCACGAAGGAGATGCCGGACCTATGTTTTTT.

This rearrangement joins TRBV7-2 to TRBJ2-3; TRBD2 matches at 11 bases. The CDR3 length is 16 residues. The V gene end was trimmed by 0 bases and the J gene end by 3 bases; junction bases not matched to a gene: 2. Germline assignment: CDR1 SGHTA and CDR2 FQGNSA. CDR3: CASSLAASGGTDTQYF. CDR3 nucleotides: TGTGCCAGCAGCTTAGCTGCTAGCGGGGGGACAGATACGCAGTATTTT.

The gene calls are TRBV6-1 and TRBJ2-7, with 7 bases matching TRBD1. From germline, CDR1 is MNHNS and CDR2 SASEGT. J gave up 4 bases and V 5 bases, and 8 bases lay outside the gene matches. This CDR3 contains 14 residues. For the CDR3, the DNA is TGTGCCAGCAGTTGGACAGGCAGGAATTACGAGCAGTACTTC. Protein sequence: CASSWTGRNYEQYF.

The gene calls are TRBV7-9 and TRBJ2-1, with D unclear. The V gene's germline CDR1 is SEHNR and CDR2 FQNEAQ (reference sequence). Trimming shortened V by 5 bases and J by 0 bases, and 8 bases separated the two germline ends. The CDR3 runs 14 residues. For the CDR3, the DNA is TGTGCCAGCAGCCCCGGTCTCTCCTACAATGAGCAGTTCTTC. As protein: CASSPGLSYNEQFF.

To note about this clone: Other DNA variants within this sample encode the same CDR3. The chain couples TRBV27 to TRBJ1-1; no clear D gene. V was pared by 3 bases and J by 1 base, with 9 bases between. Germline V gene sequence: CDR1 MNHEY, CDR2 SMNVEV (reference sequence). CDR3 length equals 14 residues. The DNA of the CDR3 is TGTGCCAGCAGTTTTGGACGGACGAACACTGAAGCTTTCTTT. Its protein product is CASSFGRTNTEAFF.

The chain carries TRBV29-1 and TRBJ2-5; D is tentatively TRBD1 or TRBD2 (5 bases each). The V gene's germline CDR1 is SQVTM and CDR2 ANQGSEA. This CDR3 comprises 12 residues. V lost 4 bases to trimming and J lost 5 bases, with 11 bases between them. The DNA for the CDR3 is TGCAGCGTTGGCAGGGAGACGGAGACCCAGTACTTC. Amino acid sequence: CSVGRETETQYF.

This clone has more than one count but fewer than ten. The chain recombines TRBV11-3 with TRBJ2-1; a possible D gene is TRBD1 (5 bases). The CDR3 covers 14 residues. Looked up from germline, CDR1 is SGHNT and CDR2 is YENEEA. V was trimmed by 4 bases and J by 1 base, leaving 8 bases between them. CDR3: CASSSQGSYNEQFF. CDR3 DNA: TGTGCCAGCAGCTCCCAGGGTTCCTACAATGAGCAGTTCTTC.

The chain employs TRBV30 and TRBJ2-1; TRBD2 matches 8 bases. V lost 2 bases to trimming and J lost 3 bases; unmatched junction nucleotides: 3. Germline V gene lookup returns CDR1 GTSNPN and CDR2 SVGIG (reference sequence). The CDR3 sequence is 14 residues long. The CDR3 nucleotides read TGTGCCTGGAGTCCAACTAGCGGCTACAATGAGCAGTTCTTC. Amino acid sequence: CAWSPTSGYNEQFF. The full variable domain, its missing parts supplied by reference TRBV30 and TRBJ2-1, is SQTIHQWPATLVQPVGSPLSLECTVEGTSNPNLYWYRQAAGRGLQLLFYSVGIGQISSEVPQNLSASRPQDRQFILSSKKLLLSDSGFYLCAWSPTSGYNEQFFGPGTRLTVL.

This clone was detected only once. The chain recombines TRBV18 with TRBJ1-4, with D perhaps matching TRBD1 (6 bases). The ends were cut back, 4 bases at V and 5 bases at J, with 14 bases in the middle. The germline V gene encodes CDR1 KGHSH and CDR2 LQKENI. This CDR3 has 15 amino acids. The CDR3 is CASSLTGLGNEKLFF. For the CDR3, the DNA is TGTGCCAGCTCACTAACAGGGCTTGGGAATGAAAAACTGTTTTTT.

The genes are TRBV6-5 and TRBJ2-2; TRBD1 aligns across 7 bases. The CDR3 sequence is 15 residues long. Germline V gene data show CDR1 as MNHEY and CDR2 as SVGAGI. The V gene end was trimmed by 5 bases and the J gene end by 0 bases; junction bases not matched to a gene: 3. CDR3 amino acids: CASSRGQSNTGELFF. The DNA for the CDR3 is TGTGCCAGCAGTAGGGGGCAGTCGAACACCGGGGAGCTGTTTTTT.

This sequence joins TRBV19 and TRBJ1-2; D is ambiguous. Germline V CDR1 and CDR2: LNHDA, SQIVND (reference sequence). The CDR3 length is 16 residues. Trimming pared 0 bases from V and 5 bases from J, leaving 16 bases between. CDR3 nucleotides: TGTGCCAGTAGTATAGATCTCGCCGGCAGACTTTATGGCTACACCTTC. Protein: CASSIDLAGRLYGYTF.